Below, 18 T cell receptor beta chains from the same sample are listed, as sequenced in a study of blood T cell repertoires in COVID-19. The data were produced by immunoSEQ multiplex PCR, yet TCRdb's version contains in-frame clones alone and is incomplete. This sample has some 240,000 clones; about 85% occur once, and the top ten carry just over 6.5%. Sequenced sample: PBMCs or T cells enriched from blood (not recorded which). These receptor sequences come from a woman aged 45-65 years who had been exposed to COVID-19.

V and J are TRBV5-3 and TRBJ2-2; 9 nucleotides line up with TRBD1. TRBV5-3 falls under the ORF class, with uncertain function. The V gene end was trimmed by 0 bases and the J gene end by 0 bases; junction bases not matched to a gene: 3. The CDR3 is 17 amino acids. CDR3 sequence reads: CARSLVGQGSNTGELFF. The DNA of the CDR3 is TGTGCCAGAAGCTTGGTGGGACAGGGTTCGAACACCGGGGAGCTGTTTTTT.

This clone was found a few times. The J gene is TRBJ2-5, the V gene TRBV30, with 7 positions matching TRBD2. J lost 5 bases, V lost 3 bases, and 3 bases had no gene match. The CDR3 is 12 amino acids. Germline-derived CDR1 and CDR2 are GTSNPN and SVGIG (reference sequence). CDR3 coding DNA: TGTGCCTGGAGGGGGGGGGAGGAGACCCAGTACTTC. Translating it yields CAWRGGEETQYF.

V is TRBV7-2 and J is TRBJ1-1; D is perhaps TRBD1 (5 bases). The V gene's germline CDR1 is SGHTA and CDR2 FQGNSA. Between the trimmed V and J ends, which lost 5 bases and 1 base, there was a span of 11 bases. The CDR3 runs to 14 residues. CDR3 nucleotides: TGTGCCAGCAGCATAGGGGAGTCGAACACTGAAGCTTTCTTT. Protein sequence: CASSIGESNTEAFF.

The rearrangement uses TRBV9 and TRBJ1-1, with TRBD1 as a possible D gene (6 bases). Trimming removed 2 bases at V and 1 base at J, with 15 bases between. The CDR3 length is 16 residues. Per germline, CDR1 SGDLS and CDR2 YYNGEE. In nucleotides, the CDR3 is TGTGCCAGCAGCGTTACAGGGCAATCCCGGAACACTGAAGCTTTCTTT. Protein product: CASSVTGQSRNTEAFF.

This chain connects TRBV2 to TRBJ1-2; TRBD1 agrees at 11 bases. There are 15 residues in the CDR3. The germline gives CDR1 SNHLY, CDR2 FYNNEI. Germline trimming cut 4 bases from V and 2 bases from J; bases unmatched to any gene: 3. CDR3 DNA sequence: TGTGCCAGCAGTGGGGGACAGGGGGAGAACTATGGCTACACCTTC. Translated: CASSGGQGENYGYTF.

The V call is TRBV5-4, the J call TRBJ1-4; 9 bases line up with TRBD1. Germline CDR1 is SGHNT and CDR2 is YYREEE (reference sequence). The CDR3 runs 18 residues. With V trimmed by 3 bases and J by 8 bases, 17 bases remained unmatched. The CDR3 reads CASSSGGTGITVGEKLFF. CDR3 nucleotide sequence: TGTGCCAGCAGCTCGGGGGGGACAGGGATAACCGTGGGAGAAAAACTGTTTTTT.

V and J are TRBV19 and TRBJ1-2, with unresolved D. The CDR3 spans 15 residues. Germline CDR1 LNHDA, CDR2 SQIVND (reference sequence). V lost 5 bases and J 4 bases, leaving 17 bases between the germline ends. CDR3 in DNA: TGTGCCAGTAGTCATACATCATCCAACCCCTATGGCTACACCTTC. It codes for CASSHTSSNPYGYTF.

This clone has just one count. The V gene is TRBV10-3, the J gene TRBJ1-6, with a tentative D call TRBD1 (5 bases). The CDR3 runs to 13 residues. V was cut by 10 bases and J by 7 bases, with 14 bases left in between. Germline loops: CDR1 ENHRY, CDR2 SYGVKD. CDR3 loop: CATQGNDNSPLHF. The CDR3 DNA is TGTGCCACTCAGGGAAACGACAATTCACCCCTCCACTTT.

CDR3: CASKGGGGTDTQYF. The CDR3 coding sequence is TGTGCCAGCAAGGGCGGGGGAGGCACAGATACGCAGTATTTT. V is TRBV7-9 and J is TRBJ2-3; 7 bases match TRBD2. CDR1 and CDR2 (germline): SEHNR, FQNEAQ (reference sequence). The V gene end was trimmed by 7 bases and the J gene end by 1 base; junction bases not matched to a gene: 5. CDR3 length equals 14 residues.

The chain has TRBV19 and TRBJ1-4, with D possibly matching TRBD1 (5 bases). The V and J ends lost 5 bases and 1 base respectively, with 11 bases between them. CDR1 LNHDA and CDR2 SQIVND come from the germline V gene (reference sequence). The CDR3 runs 15 residues. The CDR3 sequence is CASSGWGRTNEKLFF. In DNA, the CDR3 is TGTGCCAGTAGTGGATGGGGCCGAACTAATGAAAAACTGTTTTTT. The full variable domain, rest sourced from reference TRBV19 and TRBJ1-4, is DGGITQSPKYLFRKEGQNVTLSCEQNLNHDAMYWYRQDPGQGLRLIYYSQIVNDFQKGDIAEGYSVSREKKESFPLTVTSAQKNPTAFYLCASSGWGRTNEKLFFGSGTQLSVL.

The chain is built from TRBV28 and TRBJ1-6; D gene unclear. V lost 4 bases, J lost 5 bases, and 12 bases lay in between. The CDR3 has 15 residues. CDR1 is MDHEN, CDR2 SYDVKM, per germline. The CDR3 loop is CASSSPGPNNSPLHF. CDR3 DNA: TGTGCCAGCAGTTCGCCGGGTCCGAATAATTCACCCCTCCACTTT. The full variable domain, rest sourced from reference TRBV28 and TRBJ1-6, is DVKVTQSSRYLVKRTGEKVFLECVQDMDHENMFWYRQDPGLGLRLIYFSYDVKMKEKGDIPEGYSVSREKKERFSLILESASTNQTSMYLCASSSPGPNNSPLHFGNGTRLTVT.

This chain connects TRBV3-1 (or the pseudogene TRBV3-2) to TRBJ1-1, with D possibly matching TRBD1 (5 bases). This CDR3 has 15 amino acids. Looked up from germline, CDR1 is LGHDT and CDR2 is YNNKEL (reference sequence). Deletions cut 4 bases from V and 1 base from J, with 13 bases between. CDR3 in amino acids: CASSPRGTPNTEAFF. The CDR3 nucleotides are TGTGCCAGCAGCCCCCGGGGGACTCCGAACACTGAAGCTTTCTTT.

The rearrangement links TRBV19 to TRBJ2-5, with 9 positions matching TRBD2. J was trimmed by 5 bases and V by 4 bases; bases with no gene match: 14. The germline CDR1 and CDR2 sequences are LNHDA and SQIVND (reference sequence). The CDR3 extends over 17 amino acids. The CDR3 nucleotides read TGTGCCAGTAGTAAATGGGGTAGCGGGGGCCCTCGGGAGACCCAGTACTTC. Amino acid sequence: CASSKWGSGGPRETQYF.

A single count supports this clone. The chain recombines TRBV6-2 or TRBV6-3 with TRBJ2-1, with TRBD1 as a possible D gene (6 bases). Germline V gene sequence: CDR1 MNHEY, CDR2 SVGEGT. The CDR3 loop spans 13 amino acids. The V and J ends lost 1 base and 8 bases respectively, with 9 bases between them. Here the CDR3 reads CASSYLQGHEQFF. In DNA, the CDR3 is TGTGCCAGCAGTTACTTACAGGGCCATGAGCAGTTCTTC.

The rearrangement links TRBV2 to TRBJ2-3, with 11 bases fitting TRBD2. The CDR3 covers 17 residues. CDR1 is SNHLY, CDR2 FYNNEI, per germline. V was pared by 7 bases and J by 4 bases, with 13 bases of the junction left unmatched. The CDR3 DNA follows: TGTGCCAGCAACTATGATAGCGGGGGGGTTAGCGCAGATACGCAGTATTTT. Its protein is CASNYDSGGVSADTQYF.

The chain uses TRBV5-6 and TRBJ2-7, with D perhaps TRBD2 (5 bases). There are 13 residues in the CDR3. Germline assignment: CDR1 SGHDT and CDR2 YYEEEE. Deletions cut 1 base from V and 12 bases from J, with 17 bases between. CDR3 coding DNA: TGTGCCAGCAGCTTGAAGCGAACCGAGGGTCGGTACTTC. Its translation is CASSLKRTEGRYF.

V and J are TRBV6-4 and TRBJ2-1; 9 bases are a match to TRBD2. The germline gives CDR1 MRHNA, CDR2 SNTAGT. The CDR3 runs to 16 residues. V dropped 5 bases and J dropped 0; count of bases not matched to a gene: 5. Written as DNA, the CDR3 is TGTGCCAGCAGTATAGCGGGGGCAAGCTCCTACAATGAGCAGTTCTTC. Protein product: CASSIAGASSYNEQFF.

The V call is TRBV18, the J call TRBJ2-2; TRBD1 might be the D (6 bases). In germline, CDR1 is KGHSH, CDR2 LQKENI. The CDR3 runs to 17 residues. V was cut by 2 bases and J by 0 bases, with 13 bases left in between. The CDR3 nucleotides are TGTGCCAGCTCACCATGGGGCAGGGGAGCGAACACCGGGGAGCTGTTTTTT. Protein: CASSPWGRGANTGELFF.